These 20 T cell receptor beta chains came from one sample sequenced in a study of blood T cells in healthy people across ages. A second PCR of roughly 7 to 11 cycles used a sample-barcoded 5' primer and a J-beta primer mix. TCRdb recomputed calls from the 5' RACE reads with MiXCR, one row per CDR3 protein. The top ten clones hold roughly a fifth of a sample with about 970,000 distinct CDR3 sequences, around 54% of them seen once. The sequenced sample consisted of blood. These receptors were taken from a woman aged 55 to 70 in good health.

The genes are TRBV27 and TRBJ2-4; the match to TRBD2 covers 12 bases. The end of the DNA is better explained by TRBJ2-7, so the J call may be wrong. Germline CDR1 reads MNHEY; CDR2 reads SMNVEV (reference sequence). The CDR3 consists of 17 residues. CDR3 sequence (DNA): TGTGCCAGCAGTTTATCCCCGACTAGCGGGAGTCGGTACGAGCAGTACTTC. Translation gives CASSLSPTSGSRYEQYF.

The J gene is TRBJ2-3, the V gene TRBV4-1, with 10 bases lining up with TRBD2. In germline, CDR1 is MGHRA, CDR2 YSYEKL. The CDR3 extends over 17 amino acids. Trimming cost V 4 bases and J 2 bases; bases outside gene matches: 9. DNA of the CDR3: TGCGCCAGCAGCCCCCGGACTAGCGGCGCCTACACAGATACGCAGTATTTT. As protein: CASSPRTSGAYTDTQYF.

CDR3 DNA sequence: TGCAGTGCTAGAGGTAGGGGCGGTAATGAGCAGTTCTTC. The encoded protein is CSARGRGGNEQFF. The chain carries TRBV20-1 and TRBJ2-1; tentatively, D is TRBD1 (5 bases). V lost 1 base and J lost 7, with 11 bases in between. From germline, CDR1 is DFQATT and CDR2 SNEGSKA (reference sequence). The CDR3 runs 13 residues.

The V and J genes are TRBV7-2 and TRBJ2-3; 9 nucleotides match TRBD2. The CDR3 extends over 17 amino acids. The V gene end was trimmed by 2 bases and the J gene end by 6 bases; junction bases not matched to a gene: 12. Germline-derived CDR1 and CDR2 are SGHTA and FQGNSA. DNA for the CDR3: TGTGCCAGCAGCTTAACTCCCCCGGGGACTAGCCGGGATACGCAGTATTTT. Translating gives CASSLTPPGTSRDTQYF.

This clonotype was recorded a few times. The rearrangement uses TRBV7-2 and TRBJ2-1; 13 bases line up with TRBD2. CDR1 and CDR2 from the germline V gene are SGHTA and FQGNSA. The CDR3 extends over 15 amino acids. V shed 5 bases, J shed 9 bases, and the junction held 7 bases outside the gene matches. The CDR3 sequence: CASSIGLAGVFEQFF. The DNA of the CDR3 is TGTGCCAGCAGCATAGGACTAGCGGGAGTTTTTGAGCAGTTCTTC.

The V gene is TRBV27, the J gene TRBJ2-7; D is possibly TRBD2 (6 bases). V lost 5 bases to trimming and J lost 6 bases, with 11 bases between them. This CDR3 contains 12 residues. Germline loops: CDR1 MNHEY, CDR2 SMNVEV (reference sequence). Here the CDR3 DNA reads TGTGCCAGCAGTACGCAAGCGGGCGAGCAGTACTTC. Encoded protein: CASSTQAGEQYF.

The DNA for the CDR3 is TGCAGTGCTAGGACCAACCCTGGAAACTACGAGCAGTACTTC. It codes for CSARTNPGNYEQYF. The chain employs TRBV20-1 and TRBJ2-7, with D unclear. Trimming stripped 3 bases from V and 3 bases from J, with 15 bases between. The CDR3 consists of 14 residues. Germline lookup yields CDR1 DFQATT and CDR2 SNEGSKA (reference sequence).

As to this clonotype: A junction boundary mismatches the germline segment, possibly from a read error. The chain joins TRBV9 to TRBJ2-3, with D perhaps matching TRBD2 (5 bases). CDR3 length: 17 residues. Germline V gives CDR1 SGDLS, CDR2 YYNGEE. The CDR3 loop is CSSSVGGDPGSTDTQYF. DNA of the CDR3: TGTTCCAGCAGCGTAGGTGGTGACCCGGGGAGCACAGATACGCAGTATTTT.

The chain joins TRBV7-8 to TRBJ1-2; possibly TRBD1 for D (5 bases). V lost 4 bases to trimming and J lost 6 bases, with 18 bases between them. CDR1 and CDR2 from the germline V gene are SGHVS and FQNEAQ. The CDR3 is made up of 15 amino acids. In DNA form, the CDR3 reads TGTGCCAGCAGCTCATTGGGGGGTGGTGTGAATGGCTACACCTTC. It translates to CASSSLGGGVNGYTF.

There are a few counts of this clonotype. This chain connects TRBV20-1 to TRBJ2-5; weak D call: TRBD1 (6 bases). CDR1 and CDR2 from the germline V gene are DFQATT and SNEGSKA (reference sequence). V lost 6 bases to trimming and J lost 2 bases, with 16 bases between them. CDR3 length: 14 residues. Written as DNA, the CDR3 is TGCAGTGCGACTAAAGTACAGGGTCAAGAGACCCAGTACTTC. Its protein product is CSATKVQGQETQYF.

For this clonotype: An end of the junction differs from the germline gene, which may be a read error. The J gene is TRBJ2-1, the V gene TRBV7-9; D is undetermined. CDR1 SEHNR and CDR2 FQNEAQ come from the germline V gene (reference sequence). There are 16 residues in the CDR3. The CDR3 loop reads CARSLAVGLSYNGQFF. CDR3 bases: TGTGCCCGCAGCTTAGCTGTCGGTCTCTCCTACAATGGGCAGTTCTTC.

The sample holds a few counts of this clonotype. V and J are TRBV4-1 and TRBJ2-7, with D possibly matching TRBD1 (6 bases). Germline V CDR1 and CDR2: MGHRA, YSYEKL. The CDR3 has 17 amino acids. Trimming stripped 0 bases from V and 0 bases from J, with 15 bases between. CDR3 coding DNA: TGCGCCAGCAGCCAAGATACGTCAGGGGCCTTCTCCTACGAGCAGTACTTC. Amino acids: CASSQDTSGAFSYEQYF.

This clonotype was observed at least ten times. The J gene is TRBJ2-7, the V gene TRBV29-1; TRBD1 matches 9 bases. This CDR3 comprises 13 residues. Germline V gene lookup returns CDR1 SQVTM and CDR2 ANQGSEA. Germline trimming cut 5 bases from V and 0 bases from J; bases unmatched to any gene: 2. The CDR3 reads CSVRTGVSYEQYF. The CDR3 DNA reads TGCAGCGTTCGGACAGGGGTCTCCTACGAGCAGTACTTC.

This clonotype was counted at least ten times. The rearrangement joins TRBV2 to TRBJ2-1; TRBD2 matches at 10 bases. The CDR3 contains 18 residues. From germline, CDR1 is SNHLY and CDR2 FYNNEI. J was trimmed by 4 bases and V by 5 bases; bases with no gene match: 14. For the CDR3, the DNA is TGTGCCAGCAGTTTAAGACTAGCGGGCGTCGGAGTATACAATGAGCAGTTCTTC. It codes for CASSLRLAGVGVYNEQFF.

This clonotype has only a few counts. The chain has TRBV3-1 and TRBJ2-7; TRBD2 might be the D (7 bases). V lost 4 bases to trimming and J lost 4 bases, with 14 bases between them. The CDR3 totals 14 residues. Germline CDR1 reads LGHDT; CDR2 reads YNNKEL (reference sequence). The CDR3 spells CASSRGRERYEQYF. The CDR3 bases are TGTGCCAGCAGCCGGGGGCGGGAGAGGTACGAGCAGTACTTC.

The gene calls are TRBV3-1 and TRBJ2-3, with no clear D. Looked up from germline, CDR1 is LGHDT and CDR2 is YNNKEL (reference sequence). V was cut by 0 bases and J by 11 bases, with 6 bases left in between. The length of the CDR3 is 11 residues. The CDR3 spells CASSQDEGQYF. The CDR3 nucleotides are TGTGCCAGCAGCCAAGACGAAGGGCAGTATTTT.

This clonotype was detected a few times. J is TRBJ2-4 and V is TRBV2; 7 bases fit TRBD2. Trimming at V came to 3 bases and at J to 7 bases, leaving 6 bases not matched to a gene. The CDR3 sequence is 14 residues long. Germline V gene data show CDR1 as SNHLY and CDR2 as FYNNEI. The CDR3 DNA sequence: TGTGCCAGCAGTGACGGGCTAGCGGTGAACATTCAGTACTTC. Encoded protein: CASSDGLAVNIQYF.

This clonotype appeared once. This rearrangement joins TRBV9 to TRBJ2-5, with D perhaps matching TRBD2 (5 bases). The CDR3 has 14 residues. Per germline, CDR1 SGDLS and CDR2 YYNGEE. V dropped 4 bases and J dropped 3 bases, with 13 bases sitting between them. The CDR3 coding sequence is TGTGCCAGCAGCCTAGCACACCAGGAAGAGACCCAGTACTTC. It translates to CASSLAHQEETQYF.

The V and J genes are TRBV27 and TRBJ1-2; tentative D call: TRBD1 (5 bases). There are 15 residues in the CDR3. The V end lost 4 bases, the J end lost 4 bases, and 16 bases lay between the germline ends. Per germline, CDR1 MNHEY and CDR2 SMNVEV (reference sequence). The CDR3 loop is CASSSQPDSLYGYTF. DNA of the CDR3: TGTGCCAGCAGTTCGCAACCTGACAGCCTCTATGGCTACACCTTC.

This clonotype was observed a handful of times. Here the CDR3 DNA reads TGTGCCAGCAGCTTAGGTGGACACTCCTACGAGCAGTACTTC. Amino acid sequence: CASSLGGHSYEQYF. The rearrangement uses TRBV7-7 and TRBJ2-7, with D possibly TRBD1 on 5 matching bases. The V gene lost 1 base and the J gene lost 0 bases, with 7 bases spanning the gap. Germline V CDR1 and CDR2: SSHAT, FNYEAQ (reference sequence). The CDR3 contains 14 residues.